This is a list of T cell receptor beta chains from one sample in a study of cytomegalovirus exposure and HLA in healthy donors. Data came from immunoSEQ multiplex PCR; TCRdb stores just in-frame clones and leaves some out. Found here are 210,000 or so clones, approximately 83% of them singletons; the top ten hold around 9.6%. Source material: PBMCs. These receptors came from a woman between 45 and 60 years old in good health and CMV-seropositive. CDR3s include the opening cysteine and the closing phenylalanine or tryptophan. A D gene is named only where the DNA matches it firmly. Size is stated for part of the rows, as once, few or many counts, or as a class when the clone is expanded.

J: TRBJ1-1; D: NA; V: TRBV6-5; size: few; CDR3: CASSYTGEAFF; DNA: TGTGCCAGCAGTTACACCGGGGAAGCTTTCTTT
J: TRBJ2-3; D: NA; V: TRBV9; size: NA; CDR3: CASSVRGGGTDTQYF; DNA: TGTGCCAGCAGCGTACGTGGCGGGGGCACAGATACGCAGTATTTT
J: TRBJ2-1; D: NA; V: TRBV15; size: NA; CDR3: CATSTSDRYSYNEQFF; DNA: TGTGCCACCAGCACCAGTGACAGGTACTCCTACAATGAGCAGTTCTTC
J: TRBJ2-5; D: TRBD1; V: TRBV5-4; size: NA; CDR3: CASSSRQGTETQYF; DNA: TGTGCCAGCAGCTCTCGACAGGGTACGGAGACCCAGTACTTC
J: TRBJ1-1; D: TRBD1; V: TRBV30; size: NA; CDR3: CAWSVKGAREAFF; DNA: TGTGCCTGGAGTGTAAAGGGGGCCCGGGAGGCTTTCTTT
J: TRBJ1-2; D: NA; V: TRBV15; size: NA; CDR3: CATSRVGGAIDGYTF; DNA: TGTGCCACCAGCAGAGTCGGGGGGGCGATAGATGGCTACACCTTC
J: TRBJ1-5; D: NA; V: TRBV7-9; size: NA; CDR3: CASSPDSYGLFQPQHF; DNA: TGTGCCAGCAGCCCGGACTCTTACGGTCTGTTTCAGCCCCAGCATTTT
J: TRBJ2-5; D: NA; V: TRBV10-1; size: NA; CDR3: CASSEGGQETQYF; DNA: TGCGCCAGCAGTGAGGGGGGGCAAGAGACCCAGTACTTC
J: TRBJ2-1; D: NA; V: TRBV7-9; size: NA; CDR3: CASSLLKGVNVNEQFF; DNA: TGTGCCAGCAGCTTACTCAAGGGGGTTAATGTCAATGAGCAGTTCTTC
J: TRBJ2-7; D: TRBD1; V: TRBV5-1; size: NA; CDR3: CARPRDRGSHEQYF; DNA: TGCGCCAGACCCCGGGACAGGGGTAGTCACGAGCAGTACTTC
J: TRBJ1-6; D: TRBD1; V: TRBV19; size: NA; CDR3: CASSIRGTANSPLHF; DNA: TGTGCCAGTAGTATACGTGGGACAGCCAATTCACCCCTCCACTTT
J: TRBJ2-6; D: NA; V: TRBV5-4; size: once; CDR3: CASSLDPRSSGANVLTF; DNA: TGTGCCAGCAGCTTGGACCCACGGAGCTCTGGGGCCAACGTCCTGACTTTC
J: TRBJ2-7; D: NA; V: TRBV9; size: NA; CDR3: CASTKGGVGEQYF; DNA: TGTGCCAGCACCAAGGGGGGGGTTGGCGAGCAGTACTTC